This is a list of T cell receptor beta chains from one sample in a study of cytomegalovirus exposure and HLA in healthy donors. Assay used: immunoSEQ multiplex PCR; TCRdb lists only in-frame clones, some missing. The sample records approximately 70,000 clones, around 80% being singletons. The sample consisted of PBMCs. All receptors derive from a man between 35 and 55 years old in good health and CMV-seronegative. CDR3s include the opening cysteine and the closing phenylalanine or tryptophan. A D gene is named only where the DNA matches it firmly. Not all rows give a size; the values are once, few, many and, for expanded clones, a class.

clone_size: NA
d_call: NA
v_call: TRBV29-1
j_call: TRBJ2-5
cdr3_nt: TGCAGCGTTGTCCAGCACAGCCAAGAGACCCAGTACTTC
cdr3_aa: CSVVQHSQETQYF

clone_size: NA
d_call: TRBD1
v_call: TRBV13
j_call: TRBJ1-5
cdr3_nt: TGTGCCAGCAGCTTATACAGAGGGGGAGGGACAGGAACTTTTCAGCCCCAGCATTTT
cdr3_aa: CASSLYRGGGTGTFQPQHF

clone_size: NA
d_call: TRBD2
v_call: TRBV7-8
j_call: TRBJ2-3
cdr3_nt: TGTGCCAGCAGCGTAACGTGGGCGGGAGGGACAGATACGCAGTATTTT
cdr3_aa: CASSVTWAGGTDTQYF

clone_size: few
d_call: NA
v_call: TRBV5-1
j_call: TRBJ1-1
cdr3_nt: TGCGCCAGCAGAAGCGACGGCGACACTGAAGCTTTCTTT
cdr3_aa: CASRSDGDTEAFF

clone_size: NA
d_call: NA
v_call: TRBV6-5
j_call: TRBJ2-1
cdr3_nt: TGTGCCAGCAGTTACGCAGGACTCAACCACAATGAGCAGTTCTTC
cdr3_aa: CASSYAGLNHNEQFF

clone_size: NA
d_call: NA
v_call: TRBV29-1
j_call: TRBJ1-2
cdr3_nt: TGCAGCGCTACCCAGGGAAGTTATGGCTACACCTTC
cdr3_aa: CSATQGSYGYTF

clone_size: NA
d_call: TRBD1
v_call: TRBV6-5
j_call: TRBJ1-5
cdr3_nt: TGTGCCAGCAAAGGGGGCGAAGGGAGCAATCAGCCCCAGCATTTT
cdr3_aa: CASKGGEGSNQPQHF

clone_size: NA
d_call: NA
v_call: TRBV19
j_call: TRBJ1-5
cdr3_nt: TGTGCCAGTATAAGAGGTATCGGTCAGCCCCAGCATTTT
cdr3_aa: CASIRGIGQPQHF

clone_size: NA
d_call: NA
v_call: TRBV7-9
j_call: TRBJ2-6
cdr3_nt: TGTTCCAGCAGGGAGTCGGGGGTCCTCTCTGGGGCCAACGTCCTGACTTTC
cdr3_aa: CSSRESGVLSGANVLTF

clone_size: NA
d_call: TRBD2
v_call: TRBV11-2
j_call: TRBJ2-3
cdr3_nt: TGTGCCAGCAGCTTAGACCCGTTACTAGCGGGATCGGCTGATACGCAGTATTTT
cdr3_aa: CASSLDPLLAGSADTQYF

clone_size: NA
d_call: NA
v_call: TRBV28
j_call: TRBJ1-2
cdr3_nt: TGTGCCAGCAGTACAGGGTCAGACTATGGCTACACCTTC
cdr3_aa: CASSTGSDYGYTF

clone_size: NA
d_call: NA
v_call: TRBV6-5
j_call: TRBJ1-2
cdr3_nt: TGTGCCAGCAAATTAGACGGGAACTATGGCTACACCTTC
cdr3_aa: CASKLDGNYGYTF

clone_size: NA
d_call: TRBD1
v_call: TRBV19
j_call: TRBJ2-2
cdr3_nt: TGTGCCAGTAGTATTCAGACAGGGGCGGTCACCGGGGAGCTGTTTTTT
cdr3_aa: CASSIQTGAVTGELFF

clone_size: NA
d_call: NA
v_call: TRBV2
j_call: TRBJ1-5
cdr3_nt: TGTGCCAGCAGTACCGGTCAGCCCCAGCATTTT
cdr3_aa: CASSTGQPQHF

clone_size: NA
d_call: TRBD1
v_call: TRBV6-1
j_call: TRBJ1-2
cdr3_nt: TGTGCCAGCAGTCGTTGGGACAGGGAGGATGGCTACACCTTC
cdr3_aa: CASSRWDREDGYTF

clone_size: NA
d_call: NA
v_call: TRBV19
j_call: TRBJ2-3
cdr3_nt: TGTGCCAGTAGCGACTCTGGTCGTCGAAGCACAGATACGCAGTATTTT
cdr3_aa: CASSDSGRRSTDTQYF

clone_size: few
d_call: NA
v_call: TRBV6-5
j_call: TRBJ1-2
cdr3_nt: TGTGCCAGCAGCGACACAGTACCTGCTAACTATGGCTACACCTTC
cdr3_aa: CASSDTVPANYGYTF

clone_size: NA
d_call: TRBD2
v_call: TRBV7-8
j_call: TRBJ2-3
cdr3_nt: TGTGCCAGCAGCTTAGAATTTGCCGACCGGGAGGGCACAGATACGCAGTATTTT
cdr3_aa: CASSLEFADREGTDTQYF

clone_size: NA
d_call: TRBD1
v_call: TRBV7-9
j_call: TRBJ2-1
cdr3_nt: TGTGCCAGCAGCTTAGTGTTTGGGACAGAGACTGATAATGAGCAGTTCTTC
cdr3_aa: CASSLVFGTETDNEQFF

clone_size: NA
d_call: NA
v_call: TRBV9
j_call: TRBJ1-1
cdr3_nt: TGTGCCAGCAACCGGGGGGCTCAGAACACTGAAGCTTTCTTT
cdr3_aa: CASNRGAQNTEAFF

clone_size: NA
d_call: NA
v_call: TRBV7-9
j_call: TRBJ1-2
cdr3_nt: TGTTCCAGCAGCATAAAAATTGCGGAATCGAGCTATGGCTACACCTTC
cdr3_aa: CSSSIKIAESSYGYTF

clone_size: NA
d_call: TRBD1
v_call: TRBV18
j_call: TRBJ2-7
cdr3_nt: TGTGCCAGCTCACCGAGTCCGCCGGGACAGGGGACATACGAGCAGTACTTC
cdr3_aa: CASSPSPPGQGTYEQYF

clone_size: once
d_call: TRBD2
v_call: TRBV7-2
j_call: TRBJ2-1
cdr3_nt: TGTGCCAGCAGCTCCCGACTAGCCTTCGCCTACAATGAGCAGTTCTTC
cdr3_aa: CASSSRLAFAYNEQFF

clone_size: NA
d_call: TRBD2
v_call: TRBV5-4
j_call: TRBJ2-5
cdr3_nt: TGTGCCAGCAGCTTGGGGGTACTAGCGGGAGGAGAGACCCAGTACTTC
cdr3_aa: CASSLGVLAGGETQYF

clone_size: NA
d_call: NA
v_call: TRBV7-2
j_call: TRBJ1-1
cdr3_nt: TGTGCCAGCAGCTTAGGGGGGCCCAACACTGAAGCTTTCTTT
cdr3_aa: CASSLGGPNTEAFF

clone_size: NA
d_call: TRBD2
v_call: TRBV19
j_call: TRBJ2-1
cdr3_nt: TGTGCCAGTACTCCCGGACTAGCGGGAGGGGGGGGGTACTCCTACAATGAGCAGTTCTTC
cdr3_aa: CASTPGLAGGGGYSYNEQFF

clone_size: NA
d_call: NA
v_call: TRBV27
j_call: TRBJ2-7
cdr3_nt: TGTGCCAGCAGTTCCCATGGGGGGGCAGGCGAGCAGTACTTC
cdr3_aa: CASSSHGGAGEQYF

clone_size: NA
d_call: TRBD1
v_call: TRBV19
j_call: TRBJ2-3
cdr3_nt: TGTGCCAGTAAGAAGGGAGGACAGGGTCAAGATACGCAGTATTTT
cdr3_aa: CASKKGGQGQDTQYF

clone_size: NA
d_call: NA
v_call: TRBV10-2
j_call: TRBJ2-7
cdr3_nt: TGCGCCAGCAGCTACGACAGACTCTACGAGCAGTACTTC
cdr3_aa: CASSYDRLYEQYF

clone_size: NA
d_call: NA
v_call: TRBV7-6
j_call: TRBJ2-2
cdr3_nt: TGTGCCAGCAGCTTAGTAGGGGTCCCCGGGGAGCTGTTTTTT
cdr3_aa: CASSLVGVPGELFF

clone_size: NA
d_call: NA
v_call: TRBV14
j_call: TRBJ1-2
cdr3_nt: TGTGCCAGCAGTCAAGAGGGAGGAAGTGAGCGAGGCTACACCTTC
cdr3_aa: CASSQEGGSERGYTF

clone_size: NA
d_call: NA
v_call: TRBV21-1
j_call: TRBJ2-1
cdr3_nt: TGTGCCAGCATCGGCCGTCTAGCGGGAGGGCAGGGTGAGCAGTTCTTC
cdr3_aa: CASIGRLAGGQGEQFF

clone_size: NA
d_call: NA
v_call: TRBV10-2
j_call: TRBJ1-1
cdr3_nt: TGCGCCAGCAGTGAAGCAGGGAGGTCTGAAGCTTTCTTT
cdr3_aa: CASSEAGRSEAFF

clone_size: once
d_call: TRBD1
v_call: TRBV6-5
j_call: TRBJ2-7
cdr3_nt: TGTGCCAGCAGTTACAATCGAGTGGGACAGGGGGGCGAGCAGTACTTC
cdr3_aa: CASSYNRVGQGGEQYF

clone_size: few
d_call: NA
v_call: TRBV29-1
j_call: TRBJ1-1
cdr3_nt: TGCAGCGTTGATCACGGTTTGAACACTGAAGCTTTCTTT
cdr3_aa: CSVDHGLNTEAFF

clone_size: NA
d_call: NA
v_call: TRBV10-3
j_call: TRBJ1-5
cdr3_nt: TGTGCCATCAGTGGACAGGATGGGCCCCAGCATTTT
cdr3_aa: CAISGQDGPQHF

clone_size: NA
d_call: NA
v_call: TRBV2
j_call: TRBJ1-2
cdr3_nt: TGTGCCAGCACTGATAGATATGGCTACACCTTC
cdr3_aa: CASTDRYGYTF

clone_size: NA
d_call: TRBD1
v_call: TRBV5-1
j_call: TRBJ2-7
cdr3_nt: TGCGCCAGCAGCACGGACAGGGCTTACATCTACGAGCAGTACTTC
cdr3_aa: CASSTDRAYIYEQYF

clone_size: once
d_call: NA
v_call: TRBV9
j_call: TRBJ1-3
cdr3_nt: TGTGCCAGCAGCGTAGGGGGGGACTCCAACTCTGGAAACACCATATATTTT
cdr3_aa: CASSVGGDSNSGNTIYF

clone_size: NA
d_call: TRBD2
v_call: TRBV7-9
j_call: TRBJ2-1
cdr3_nt: TGTGCCAGCAGCCAGAGACTAGCGGGGAATTACAATGAGCAGTTCTTC
cdr3_aa: CASSQRLAGNYNEQFF

clone_size: once
d_call: TRBD1
v_call: TRBV7-2
j_call: TRBJ2-7
cdr3_nt: TGTGCCAGCAGCTTGCCGGGACAGGGGGGCGAGCAGTACTTC
cdr3_aa: CASSLPGQGGEQYF

clone_size: NA
d_call: NA
v_call: TRBV5-1
j_call: TRBJ1-1
cdr3_nt: TGCGCCAGCTCTGTAACGGGGACAACGAACACTGAAGCTTTCTTT
cdr3_aa: CASSVTGTTNTEAFF

clone_size: NA
d_call: NA
v_call: TRBV7-6
j_call: TRBJ1-1
cdr3_nt: TGTGCCAGCAGCTCCCTAGGGGAAAGAGAAGCTTTCTTT
cdr3_aa: CASSSLGEREAFF

clone_size: NA
d_call: TRBD2
v_call: TRBV2
j_call: TRBJ2-6
cdr3_nt: TGTGCCAGCAGCGCGGGAGGGCCCTCTGGGGCCAACGTCCTGACTTTC
cdr3_aa: CASSAGGPSGANVLTF

clone_size: NA
d_call: TRBD2
v_call: TRBV5-1
j_call: TRBJ2-1
cdr3_nt: TGCGCCAGCAGCTTGCCCCATCTAGCGGGGGGGAACAATGAGCAGTTCTTC
cdr3_aa: CASSLPHLAGGNNEQFF

clone_size: NA
d_call: NA
v_call: TRBV6-4
j_call: TRBJ1-2
cdr3_nt: TGTGCCAGCAGACGCGACAGGCCCACTAACTATGGCTACACCTTC
cdr3_aa: CASRRDRPTNYGYTF

clone_size: NA
d_call: TRBD2
v_call: TRBV7-2
j_call: TRBJ2-2
cdr3_nt: TGTGCCAGCAGCTTAGTCACTAGCGGGAGGGCCGGCACCGGGGAGCTGTTTTTT
cdr3_aa: CASSLVTSGRAGTGELFF

clone_size: NA
d_call: TRBD1
v_call: TRBV6-1
j_call: TRBJ1-4
cdr3_nt: TGTGCCAGCAGTGACCCGCGACAGGGGGGCGAAAAACTGTTTTTT
cdr3_aa: CASSDPRQGGEKLFF

clone_size: few
d_call: NA
v_call: TRBV6-5
j_call: TRBJ1-1
cdr3_nt: TGTGCCAGCAGTTACGGCGGCCAGATGAACACTGAAGCTTTCTTT
cdr3_aa: CASSYGGQMNTEAFF